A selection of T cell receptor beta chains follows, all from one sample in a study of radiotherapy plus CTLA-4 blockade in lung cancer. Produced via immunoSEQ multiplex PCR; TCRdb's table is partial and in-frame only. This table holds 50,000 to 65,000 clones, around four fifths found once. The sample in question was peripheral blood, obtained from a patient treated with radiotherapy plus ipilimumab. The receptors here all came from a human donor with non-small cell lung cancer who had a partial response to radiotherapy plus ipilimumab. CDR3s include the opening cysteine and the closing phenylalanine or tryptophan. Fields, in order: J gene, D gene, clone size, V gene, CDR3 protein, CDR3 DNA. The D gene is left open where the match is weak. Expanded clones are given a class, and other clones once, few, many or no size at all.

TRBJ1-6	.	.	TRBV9	CASSVDGGSYNSPLHF	TGTGCCAGCAGCGTAGACGGGGGCTCCTATAATTCACCCCTCCACTTT
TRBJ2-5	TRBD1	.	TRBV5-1	CASSPQTGAVETQYF	TGCGCCAGCAGCCCTCAGACAGGGGCTGTGGAGACCCAGTACTTC
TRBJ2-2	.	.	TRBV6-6	CASSPDIPGELFF	TGTGCCAGCAGTCCCGACATACCCGGGGAGCTGTTTTTT
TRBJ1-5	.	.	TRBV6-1	CASSQLGGASQPQHF	TGTGCCAGCAGTCAGCTAGGGGGGGCAAGTCAGCCCCAGCATTTT
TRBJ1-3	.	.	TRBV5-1	CASSLAGEGNTIYF	TGCGCCAGCAGCTTGGCAGGGGAAGGAAACACCATATATTTT
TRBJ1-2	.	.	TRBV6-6	CASSWLRDSIGYGYTF	TGTGCCAGCAGTTGGCTCCGGGACTCTATCGGCTATGGCTACACCTTC
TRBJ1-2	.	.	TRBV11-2	CASSLDWKGAVYGYTF	TGTGCCAGCAGCTTAGATTGGAAAGGGGCGGTCTATGGCTACACCTTC
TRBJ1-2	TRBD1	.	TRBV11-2	CASSFTDRVDGYTF	TGTGCCAGCAGCTTTACAGACAGGGTCGATGGCTACACCTTC
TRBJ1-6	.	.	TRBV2	CASSEGGHNSPLHF	TGTGCCAGCAGTGAAGGGGGCCATAATTCACCCCTCCACTTT
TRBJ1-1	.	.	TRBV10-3	CAISEQGGTEAFF	TGTGCCATCAGTGAACAGGGCGGCACTGAAGCTTTCTTT
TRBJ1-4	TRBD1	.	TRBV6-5	CASSLQGRRGEKLFF	TGTGCCAGCAGTCTACAGGGGAGGAGGGGTGAAAAACTGTTTTTT
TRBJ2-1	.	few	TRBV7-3	CASSPATSSYNEQFF	TGTGCCAGCAGTCCCGCCACCAGCTCCTACAATGAGCAGTTCTTC
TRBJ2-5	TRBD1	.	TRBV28	CASSIPGTGRETQYF	TGTGCCAGCAGTATTCCCGGGACAGGGAGGGAGACCCAGTACTTC
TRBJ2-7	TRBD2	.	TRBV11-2	CASSLDSGGRYEQYF	TGTGCCAGCAGCTTAGATAGCGGGGGGCGCTACGAGCAGTACTTC
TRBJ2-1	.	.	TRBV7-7	CASSLVARGEQFF	TGTGCCAGCAGCCTTGTCGCCCGGGGTGAGCAGTTCTTC